The rows below give T cell receptor beta chains drawn from one sample of a study of cytomegalovirus exposure and HLA in healthy donors. Method: immunoSEQ multiplex PCR; TCRdb's copy keeps in-frame clones and lacks some. The table lists more than 95,000 clones, roughly 66% of them singletons, with 4% to 5.5% in the top ten. Sequencing input: PBMCs. The source of these receptors is a man aged 60 to 75 in good health and CMV-seropositive. The CDR3 runs from the conserved cysteine through the conserved F or W. A D gene is named only where the DNA matches it firmly. The size of a clone is reported for some rows only, either as once, few or many, or as a class for expanded clones.

>TRBV7-6|.|TRBJ2-7|.
CASSRLTGKEAYEQYF
TGTGCCAGCAGCCGTCTCACAGGGAAGGAGGCCTACGAGCAGTACTTC
>TRBV2|.|TRBJ1-6|.
CASSPQVALDNSPLHF
TGTGCCAGCAGTCCACAGGTGGCCCTCGATAATTCACCCCTCCACTTT
>TRBV27|few|TRBJ2-1|.
CASSFGRYEQFF
TGTGCCAGCAGTTTCGGTCGCTATGAGCAGTTCTTC
>TRBV30|.|TRBJ1-5|.
CAWSAGVSNQPQHF
TGTGCCTGGAGCGCGGGGGTTAGCAATCAGCCCCAGCATTTT
>TRBV5-1|.|TRBJ1-5|.
CASSLGGDSNQPQHF
TGCGCCAGCAGCTTGGGAGGTGATAGCAATCAGCCCCAGCATTTT
>TRBV4-1|.|TRBJ2-5|TRBD2
CASSQAYHGTSGDLQETQYF
TGCGCCAGCAGCCAAGCCTATCACGGGACTAGCGGAGATCTACAAGAGACCCAGTACTTC
>TRBV11-3|once|TRBJ2-3|.
CASSLGLDTQYF
TGTGCCAGCAGCTTAGGGCTAGATACGCAGTATTTT
>TRBV5-1|.|TRBJ2-3|.
CASSGGTNTDTQYF
TGCGCCAGCAGCGGAGGAACAAACACAGATACGCAGTATTTT
>TRBV5-6|few|TRBJ2-5|TRBD2
CASSLVRGETYF
TGTGCCAGCAGCTTGGTTCGGGGGGAGACGTACTTC
>TRBV7-9|.|TRBJ2-7|TRBD1
CASRDGQDYEQYF
TGTGCCAGCAGGGACGGACAGGACTACGAGCAGTACTTC
>TRBV30|.|TRBJ2-7|.
CAWSYRVNEQYF
TGTGCCTGGAGTTACAGGGTAAACGAGCAGTACTTC
>TRBV28|.|TRBJ2-3|TRBD2
CASSLTSGGSYTQYF
TGTGCCAGCAGTCTGACTAGCGGGGGATCTTATACGCAGTATTTT
>TRBV6-5|.|TRBJ2-5|.
CASSYGGGEETQYF
TGTGCCAGCAGTTACGGAGGGGGGGAAGAGACCCAGTACTTC
>TRBV10-3|.|TRBJ1-5|.
CAISESGVYRSNQPQHF
TGTGCCATCAGTGAGTCGGGAGTGTATCGGAGCAATCAGCCCCAGCATTTT
>TRBV27|.|TRBJ2-3|TRBD2
CASSLSSKRGGHTDTQYF
TGTGCCAGCAGTTTATCCTCAAAGCGGGGGGGGCACACAGATACGCAGTATTTT
>TRBV5-4|.|TRBJ1-5|.
CASSLSGQPQHF
TGTGCCAGCAGCTTGAGCGGACAGCCCCAGCATTTT
>TRBV2|once|TRBJ2-4|TRBD1
CASSKQTGAGNIQYF
TGTGCCAGCAGTAAACAGACAGGGGCCGGAAACATTCAGTACTTC
>TRBV10-3|.|TRBJ1-2|.
CAISEEIGRGYGYTF
TGTGCCATCAGTGAAGAGATCGGCAGGGGCTATGGCTACACCTTC
>TRBV2|.|TRBJ1-2|TRBD1
CASTIRQGALGYTF
TGTGCCAGCACCATTAGGCAGGGGGCTCTGGGCTACACCTTC
>TRBV27|.|TRBJ2-7|TRBD1
CASSPWGRDSLSYEQYF
TGTGCCAGCAGTCCTTGGGGCCGGGACAGCCTATCCTACGAGCAGTACTTC
>TRBV4-1|.|TRBJ2-5|TRBD2
CASSQDGRTMPYQETQYF
TGCGCCAGCAGCCAAGACGGGAGGACAATGCCATACCAAGAGACCCAGTACTTC
>TRBV6-1|.|TRBJ1-6|TRBD1
CASSDIGTGGSPLHF
TGTGCCAGCAGTGACATTGGGACAGGGGGCTCACCCCTCCACTTT
>TRBV10-1|.|TRBJ2-5|TRBD1
CASRGQGSGTQYF
TGCGCCAGCAGGGGACAGGGCTCGGGGACCCAGTACTTC
>TRBV18|few|TRBJ1-1|.
CASSPTQGGGNTEAFF
TGTGCCAGCTCACCAACCCAAGGGGGGGGTAACACTGAAGCTTTCTTT
>TRBV4-1|.|TRBJ2-4|.
CASSPREGQSYIQYF
TGCGCCAGCAGCCCCCGAGAAGGACAATCTTACATTCAGTACTTC
>TRBV11-1|.|TRBJ2-1|TRBD1
CASSLAGGLKFF
TGTGCCAGCAGCTTAGCAGGGGGCCTTAAGTTCTTC
>TRBV30|.|TRBJ1-5|TRBD1
CAWSVLLDRGFNQPQHF
TGTGCCTGGAGTGTACTACTGGACAGGGGCTTCAATCAGCCCCAGCATTTT
>TRBV5-1|.|TRBJ1-1|.
CASSSTSAGTEAFF
TGCGCCAGCAGCTCCACTTCGGCGGGCACTGAAGCTTTCTTT
>TRBV10-1|.|TRBJ2-1|TRBD2
CASSEGIAGDYNEQFF
TGCGCCAGCAGTGAGGGAATAGCGGGGGACTACAATGAGCAGTTCTTC
>TRBV9|few|TRBJ2-3|TRBD2
CASSPGVAGGLTDTQYF
TGTGCCAGCAGCCCCGGGGTAGCGGGGGGGCTGACAGATACGCAGTATTTT
>TRBV6-1|.|TRBJ1-1|.
CASSLQVLKDTEAFF
TGTGCCAGCAGCCTACAGGTTCTCAAAGACACTGAAGCTTTCTTT
>TRBV2|.|TRBJ1-2|TRBD1
CASSPDRAYGYTF
TGTGCCAGCAGTCCCGACAGGGCCTATGGCTACACCTTC
>TRBV28|.|TRBJ2-5|.
CASSLLPAGSQETQYF
TGTGCCAGCAGTTTATTACCAGCGGGTTCCCAAGAGACCCAGTACTTC
>TRBV7-3|.|TRBJ2-3|TRBD2
CASSTTSGPIDTQYF
TGTGCCAGCAGCACAACTAGCGGCCCGATAGATACGCAGTATTTT
>TRBV19|.|TRBJ2-5|TRBD2
CASSSAGGQETQYF
TGTGCCAGTAGTTCCGCGGGGGGGCAGGAGACCCAGTACTTC
>TRBV28|.|TRBJ2-7|TRBD2
CASSFYLAGLTYEQYF
TGTGCCAGCAGTTTCTACCTAGCGGGGTTAACCTACGAGCAGTACTTC
>TRBV2|.|TRBJ1-5|.
CASSPNRGNQPQHF
TGTGCCAGCAGCCCCAACAGGGGCAATCAGCCCCAGCATTTT
>TRBV7-2|.|TRBJ2-3|TRBD2
CASSLQAGDADTQYF
TGTGCCAGCAGCTTACAAGCGGGGGATGCAGATACGCAGTATTTT
>TRBV15|.|TRBJ2-7|TRBD1
CATSRAGTGDYEQYF
TGTGCCACCAGCAGAGCCGGGACAGGGGATTACGAGCAGTACTTC
>TRBV6-4|.|TRBJ1-1|.
CASSVHLNTEAFF
TGTGCCAGCAGCGTACACCTCAACACTGAAGCTTTCTTT
>TRBV2|once|TRBJ1-5|.
CASRPIRDGGRQPQHF
TGTGCCAGCAGGCCCATAAGAGATGGGGGGAGACAGCCCCAGCATTTT